One and the same sample provided the 27 T cell receptor beta chains below, sequenced in a study of blood T cell repertoires in COVID-19 (dated by TCRdb to the early 2020s). Library preparation was by the immunoSEQ multiplex PCR assay. The source is immuneACCESS, and TCRdb retained only in-frame sequences with V and J called. Part of the clones is not carried over; for the studies checked, unresolved V genes explain less than half of this, and the remainder is unexplained. A total of 250,000 to 300,000 clones appear in this sample, approximately 91% of them only once. Clones ranked in the top ten supply about 2.3% of the sample. Sequencing was done on a sample of PBMCs or T cells enriched from blood (not recorded which). The receptors derive from a woman in her thirties or forties with acute COVID-19.

This clone was observed a single time. The rearrangement links TRBV28 to TRBJ2-7; 7 nucleotides match TRBD1. Germline V lookup: CDR1 MDHEN, CDR2 SYDVKM. CDR3 size: 15 residues. V lost 7 bases to trimming and J lost 0 bases; unmatched junction nucleotides: 9. The CDR3 protein is CASIARTGLSYEQYF. CDR3 DNA: TGTGCCAGCATTGCACGGACAGGTCTCTCCTACGAGCAGTACTTC.

The rearrangement links TRBV30 to TRBJ2-7, with 8 nucleotides matching TRBD2. The V segment lost 0 bases and the J segment 1 base; nucleotides outside the gene matches: 5. CDR1 GTSNPN and CDR2 SVGIG come from the germline V gene (reference sequence). The CDR3 spans 15 residues. This CDR3 reads CAWSVRGGRSYEQYF. The CDR3 DNA is TGTGCCTGGAGTGTACGCGGGGGGCGGTCCTACGAGCAGTACTTC. The entire variable domain, with the rest obtained from reference TRBV30 and TRBJ2-7, is as follows: SQTIHQWPATLVQPVGSPLSLECTVEGTSNPNLYWYRQAAGRGLQLLFYSVGIGQISSEVPQNLSASRPQDRQFILSSKKLLLSDSGFYLCAWSVRGGRSYEQYFGPGTRLTVT.

The chain combines TRBV3-1 (or the pseudogene TRBV3-2) with TRBJ2-1, with 9 positions matching TRBD2. V lost 0 bases and J lost 2; bases outside the gene matches: 2. The germline CDR1 and CDR2 sequences are LGHDT and YNNKEL (reference sequence). This CDR3 is 16 amino acids long. DNA for the CDR3: TGTGCCAGCAGCCAAGACGCTAGCGGGACCTACAATGAGCAGTTCTTC. This codes for CASSQDASGTYNEQFF.

This sequence joins TRBV2 and TRBJ1-2; tentatively, D is TRBD1 (5 bases). The germline V gene encodes CDR1 SNHLY and CDR2 FYNNEI. There are 13 residues in the CDR3. The ends were cut back, 6 bases at V and 6 bases at J, with 14 bases in the middle. CDR3 sequence: CASRPGGGNGYTF. CDR3 nucleotide sequence: TGTGCCAGCAGGCCGGGGGGGGGAAATGGCTACACCTTC. Using reference TRBV2 and TRBJ1-2 for the parts outside the CDR3, the full variable domain is EPEVTQTPSHQVTQMGQEVILRCVPISNHLYFYWYRQILGQKVEFLVSFYNNEISEKSEIFDDQFSVERPDGSNFTLKIRSTKLEDSAMYFCASRPGGGNGYTFGSGTRLTVV.

As to this clone: This CDR3 is also generated by other DNA sequences in the sample. The chain has TRBV30 and TRBJ1-1; 7 bases align to TRBD1. This CDR3 is 14 amino acids long. From germline, CDR1 is GTSNPN and CDR2 SVGIG (reference sequence). V shed 0 bases and J 2 bases; nucleotides not matched to a gene: 3. The CDR3 sequence: CAWSVYRGNTEAFF. CDR3 sequence (DNA): TGTGCCTGGAGTGTATACAGGGGTAACACTGAAGCTTTCTTT.

The chain is built from TRBV28 and TRBJ1-5; a weak D match, TRBD1 (6 bases). From germline, CDR1 is MDHEN and CDR2 SYDVKM. This CDR3 region has 12 residues. Between the trimmed V and J ends, which lost 9 bases and 6 bases, there was a span of 12 bases. The CDR3 DNA reads as TGTGCCAGTACCAGGGGAGTTCAGCCCCAGCATTTT. This sequence encodes CASTRGVQPQHF.

The chain couples TRBV4-3 to TRBJ2-4; 10 bases fit TRBD2. CDR1 and CDR2 (germline): LGHNA, YSLEER. The CDR3 covers 19 residues. Trimming at V came to 0 bases and at J to 0 bases, leaving 8 bases not matched to a gene. CDR3 region: CASSQERGTSGVAKNIQYF. DNA of the CDR3: TGCGCCAGCAGCCAAGAGCGGGGAACTAGCGGGGTAGCCAAAAACATTCAGTACTTC.

This clone was recorded once. This chain links TRBV7-2 with TRBJ1-5; TRBD1 aligns across 8 bases. The CDR3 is 16 amino acids. Looked up from germline, CDR1 is SGHTA and CDR2 is FQGNSA. Germline trimming cut 5 bases from V and 3 bases from J; bases unmatched to any gene: 9. The CDR3 spells CASSPRGQDYNQPQHF. The CDR3 DNA follows: TGTGCCAGCAGCCCAAGGGGACAGGACTACAATCAGCCCCAGCATTTT.

The rearrangement uses TRBV5-6 and TRBJ2-1; 7 bases are shared with TRBD2. Germline V lookup: CDR1 SGHDT, CDR2 YYEEEE. With V trimmed by 5 bases and J by 5 bases, 7 bases remained unmatched. CDR3 length: 14 amino acids. CDR3 protein: CASRSWGGHNEQFF. CDR3 bases: TGTGCCAGCAGGTCGTGGGGGGGTCACAATGAGCAGTTCTTC.

The V and J genes are TRBV5-1 and TRBJ2-1, with 15 bases aligning to TRBD2. The ends lost 4 bases at V and 7 bases at J; junction bases unmatched: 6. The germline V gene encodes CDR1 SGHRS and CDR2 YFSETQ. The CDR3 is 16 residues long. CDR3 DNA: TGCGCCAGCAGCGAGGGACTAGCGGGAGGAGGGAATGAGCAGTTCTTC. It codes for CASSEGLAGGGNEQFF.

The chain recombines TRBV30 with TRBJ1-3, with TRBD1 matching over 8 bases. The germline CDR1 and CDR2 sequences are GTSNPN and SVGIG (reference sequence). This CDR3 has 15 residues. V trimming: 3 bases; J trimming: 0 bases; junction bases outside the gene matches: 4. CDR3 sequence: CAWRETGASGNTIYF. The DNA for the CDR3 is TGTGCCTGGAGAGAGACAGGGGCCTCTGGAAACACCATATATTTT.

The chain couples TRBV5-4 to TRBJ2-5; TRBD1 agrees at 10 bases. Trimming cost V 4 bases and J 4 bases; bases outside gene matches: 7. The V gene's germline CDR1 is SGHNT and CDR2 YYREEE (reference sequence). The CDR3 loop spans 15 amino acids. As DNA, the CDR3 is TGTGCCAGCAGCGGGGGACAGGGGAGGGCAGAGACCCAGTACTTC. This codes for CASSGGQGRAETQYF. The entire variable domain, with the rest obtained from reference TRBV5-4 and TRBJ2-5, is as follows: ETGVTQSPTHLIKTRGQQVTLRCSSQSGHNTVSWYQQALGQGPQFIFQYYREEENGRGNFPPRFSGLQFPNYSSELNVNALELDDSALYLCASSGGQGRAETQYFGPGTRLLVL.

The rearrangement joins TRBV5-1 to TRBJ2-1; 10 nucleotides align to TRBD2. Germline loops: CDR1 SGHRS, CDR2 YFSETQ. This CDR3 spans 17 amino acids. Trimming at V came to 0 bases and at J to 6 bases, leaving 9 bases not matched to a gene. This CDR3 reads CASSLERGGRLGNEQFF. CDR3 nucleotide sequence: TGCGCCAGCAGCTTGGAGCGGGGGGGCAGGTTGGGCAATGAGCAGTTCTTC.

This rearrangement joins TRBV12-5 to TRBJ2-1; D is perhaps TRBD2 (6 bases). Deletions cut 5 bases from V and 4 bases from J, with 18 bases between. Germline V gene data show CDR1 as LGHNT and CDR2 as FRNRAP. The CDR3 spans 16 residues. The chain's CDR3 is CASGAGSSSRYNEQFF. CDR3 DNA: TGTGCTAGTGGTGCGGGGAGTTCTAGCCGGTACAATGAGCAGTTCTTC.

This sequence joins TRBV24-1 and TRBJ1-2; tentatively, D is TRBD1 (5 bases). This CDR3 spans 13 amino acids. Germline V gene lookup returns CDR1 KGHDR and CDR2 SFDVKD. The V gene lost 4 bases and the J gene lost 7 bases, with 12 bases spanning the gap. The CDR3 region has the DNA TGTGCCACCAGTGAAAAGGGGAACGGTGGCTACACCTTC. It specifies CATSEKGNGGYTF.

The gene calls are TRBV7-9 and TRBJ2-3, with D perhaps TRBD2 (5 bases). Trimming cost V 1 base and J 0 bases, with 14 bases left between them. Germline V lookup: CDR1 SEHNR, CDR2 FQNEAQ (reference sequence). The CDR3 contains 17 residues. CDR3 DNA sequence: TGTGCCAGCAGCTTAGTACGTCTAGCAGATAGCACAGATACGCAGTATTTT. Protein sequence: CASSLVRLADSTDTQYF.

V gene TRBV13 combines with J gene TRBJ2-5, with a tentative D call TRBD2 (6 bases). The CDR3 has 16 amino acids. Deletions cut 3 bases from V and 5 bases from J, with 19 bases between. The V gene's germline CDR1 is PRHDT and CDR2 FYEKMQ (reference sequence). In DNA form, the CDR3 reads TGTGCCAGCAGCTTCGCGGGGCTAGGGGCCGGTGAGACCCAGTACTTC. Translation: CASSFAGLGAGETQYF. The variable domain in full, with the rest retrieved from reference TRBV13 and TRBJ2-5, is AAGVIQSPRHLIKEKRETATLKCYPIPRHDTVYWYQQGPGQDPQFLISFYEKMQSDKGSIPDRFSAQQFSDYHSELNMSSLELGDSALYFCASSFAGLGAGETQYFGPGTRLLVL.

The chain recombines TRBV5-6 with TRBJ1-2; no reliable D call. V lost 0 bases and J 5 bases, leaving 14 bases between the germline ends. This CDR3 spans 15 amino acids. CDR1 and CDR2 from the germline V gene are SGHDT and YYEEEE. CDR3 sequence (DNA): TGTGCCAGCAGCTTGGGTCAACTTGCCCTATATGGCTACACCTTC. This sequence encodes CASSLGQLALYGYTF.

V and J are TRBV20-1 and TRBJ1-6; possible D gene TRBD1, 5 bases. The V end lost 3 bases, the J end lost 10 bases, and 16 bases lay between the germline ends. Germline V gene lookup returns CDR1 DFQATT and CDR2 SNEGSKA (reference sequence). The CDR3 sequence is 14 residues long. The CDR3 DNA follows: TGCAGTGCTAGTGGGGGAGGACTCGTATCACCCCTCCACTTT. Translating gives CSASGGGLVSPLHF.

V gene TRBV2 combines with J gene TRBJ2-4, with 7 bases identical to TRBD2. Trimming removed 1 base from V and 0 bases from J; junction bases left unmatched: 6. The CDR3 is made up of 17 amino acids. Germline V gene data show CDR1 as SNHLY and CDR2 as FYNNEI. Written as DNA, the CDR3 is TGTGCCAGCAGTGAAGGACTAGCCGTACTAGCCAAAAACATTCAGTACTTC. It codes for CASSEGLAVLAKNIQYF. Full variable domain (outside the CDR3, taken from reference TRBV2 and TRBJ2-4): EPEVTQTPSHQVTQMGQEVILRCVPISNHLYFYWYRQILGQKVEFLVSFYNNEISEKSEIFDDQFSVERPDGSNFTLKIRSTKLEDSAMYFCASSEGLAVLAKNIQYFGAGTRLSVL.

The rearrangement links TRBV5-1 to TRBJ1-1; D is unresolved. CDR1 is SGHRS and CDR2 is YFSETQ in the germline V gene. Trimming stripped 1 base from V and 4 bases from J, with 14 bases between. The CDR3 sequence is 15 residues long. The CDR3 reads CASSLLIGEGTEAFF. CDR3 nucleotides: TGCGCCAGCAGCTTGTTGATTGGGGAGGGCACTGAAGCTTTCTTT.

The rearrangement joins TRBV20-1 to TRBJ2-5, with D possibly TRBD1 on 6 matching bases. Germline CDR1 reads DFQATT; CDR2 reads SNEGSKA (reference sequence). There are 10 residues in the CDR3. Trimming took 5 bases from V and 9 from J, leaving 10 bases between them. CDR3 amino acids: CSAGTKPQYF. The DNA of the CDR3 is TGCAGTGCTGGGACAAAGCCCCAGTACTTC.

The rearrangement joins TRBV7-3 to TRBJ1-2, with 7 bases that match TRBD1. With 3 bases clipped from V and 6 bases from J, the junction kept 7 bases outside the gene matches. Germline loops: CDR1 SGHTA, CDR2 FQGTGA. The CDR3 is 14 residues long. In DNA, the CDR3 is TGTGCCAGCAGCTTGACAGGGTTAGGTGATGGCTACACCTTC. Encoded protein: CASSLTGLGDGYTF. The full variable domain, rest sourced from reference TRBV7-3 and TRBJ1-2, is GAGVSQTPSNKVTEKGKYVELRCDPISGHTALYWYRQSLGQGPEFLIYFQGTGAADDSGLPNDRFFAVRPEGSVSTLKIQRTERGDSAVYLCASSLTGLGDGYTFGSGTRLTVV.

The genes are TRBV20-1 and TRBJ2-3; maybe TRBD2 (5 bases). Trimming left V 3 bases short and J 0 bases short, with 16 bases between. The CDR3 is made up of 16 amino acids. The germline CDR1 and CDR2 sequences are DFQATT and SNEGSKA (reference sequence). The DNA of the CDR3 is TGCAGTGCTAGTTGGACTCCAGCGCAGAGCACAGATACGCAGTATTTT. It encodes CSASWTPAQSTDTQYF.

In this sample, this clone turned up once. This chain links TRBV21-1 with TRBJ1-4; TRBD1, as called in the table, went unchecked against the DNA. TRBV21-1 is annotated as a pseudogene. The CDR3 runs 17 residues. CDR3 in amino acids: CASSKCTQPSTNEKLFF. The CDR3 bases are TGTGCCAGCAGCAAATGTACACAGCCCTCAACTAATGAAAAACTGTTTTTT.

This sequence joins TRBV24-1 and TRBJ2-5; D might be TRBD1 (5 bases). The germline V gene encodes CDR1 KGHDR and CDR2 SFDVKD. The CDR3 extends over 15 amino acids. V lost 5 bases, J lost 0 bases, and 12 bases lay in between. CDR3 bases: TGTGCCACCAGTGCCAGACAGAGCCACCAAGAGACCCAGTACTTC. This sequence encodes CATSARQSHQETQYF.

The gene calls are TRBV4-3 and TRBJ2-1, with a tentative D call TRBD2 (5 bases). The V end was cut by 5 bases, the J end by 4 bases, with 15 bases between. The CDR3 is 15 residues long. Per the germline V gene, CDR1 is LGHNA and CDR2 is YSLEER. This CDR3 is CASSVAWSGYNEQFF. For the CDR3, the DNA is TGCGCCAGCAGCGTAGCGTGGTCGGGGTACAATGAGCAGTTCTTC.